This paragraph covers one T cell receptor (beta chain) sequence. The data were obtained in a study of T cell changes during pregnancy in multiple sclerosis. Sequencing used immunoSEQ multiplex PCR; TCRdb keeps in-frame clones, though not all of them. The sample has about 55,000 clones, over 80% seen once. The CDR3 has 15 residues. CDR1 is SGHNT and CDR2 is YENEEA in the germline V gene. Trimming shortened V by 0 bases and J by 7 bases, and 15 bases separated the two germline ends. The sample in question was CD4+ T cells from peripheral blood mononuclear cells, obtained in the first trimester of pregnancy. This TCR came from a female donor with multiple sclerosis, enrolled in a pregnancy study. The V call is TRBV11-3, the J call TRBJ1-1, with D perhaps matching TRBD1 (6 bases). CDR3 loop: CASSLEWGGPLEAFF. The CDR3 region has the DNA TGTGCCAGCAGCTTAGAATGGGGGGGGCCCCTTGAAGCTTTCTTT. The entire variable domain, with the rest obtained from reference TRBV11-3 and TRBJ1-1, is as follows: EAGVVQSPRYKIIEKKQPVAFWCNPISGHNTLYWYLQNLGQGPELLIRYENEEAVDDSQLPKDRFSAERLKGVDSTLKIQPAELGDSAVYLCASSLEWGGPLEAFFGQGTRLTVV.